This T cell receptor (beta chain) was obtained from a study of blood T cell repertoires in COVID-19. Study-level information: Specimens from acute and convalescent COVID-19 originated in the United States, Italy and Spain.

This clone was counted once. J gave up 5 bases and V 1 base, and 5 bases lay outside the gene matches. In germline, CDR1 is LGHDT, CDR2 YNNKEL (reference sequence). This CDR3 has 14 amino acids. Patients in Seattle were enrolled during active infection, then followed longitudinally. Produced via immunoSEQ multiplex PCR; TCRdb's table is partial and in-frame only. The data hold 300,000 to 350,000 clones, with 90% observed a single time. V gene TRBV3-1 (or the pseudogene TRBV3-2) combines with J gene TRBJ2-7, with TRBD2 matching 7 bases. Specimen: peripheral blood. The receptor's source is a woman aged 25 to 39 with COVID-19, enrolled during active disease. The CDR3 reads CASSQVLREHEQYF. The CDR3 coding sequence is TGTGCCAGCAGCCAAGTCCTGCGGGAGCACGAGCAGTACTTC.